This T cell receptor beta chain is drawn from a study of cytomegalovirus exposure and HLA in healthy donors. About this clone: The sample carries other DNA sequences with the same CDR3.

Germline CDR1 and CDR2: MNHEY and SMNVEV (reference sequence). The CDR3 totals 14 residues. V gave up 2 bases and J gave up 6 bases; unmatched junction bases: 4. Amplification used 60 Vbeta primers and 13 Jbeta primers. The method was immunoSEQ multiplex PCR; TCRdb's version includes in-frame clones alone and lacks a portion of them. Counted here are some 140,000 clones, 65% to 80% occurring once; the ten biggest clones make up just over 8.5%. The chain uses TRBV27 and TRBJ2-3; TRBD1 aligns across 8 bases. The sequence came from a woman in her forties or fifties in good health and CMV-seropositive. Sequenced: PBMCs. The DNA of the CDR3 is TGTGCCAGCAGTTTAGGGCAGGGGGCGGATACGCAGTATTTT. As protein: CASSLGQGADTQYF.